This record looks at one T cell receptor (beta chain) sequence and its context. These data are taken from a study of blood T cells in healthy people across ages. A second roughly 6 to 12 cycle PCR used barcoded and J-beta primers. TCRdb independently ran MiXCR on the 5' RACE reads; one entry per CDR3 protein. Here the sample spans just under 550,000 distinct CDR3 sequences, approximately 25% being singletons. Trimming removed 5 bases from V and 4 bases from J, with 18 bases in between. Germline values: CDR1 MDHEN, CDR2 SYDVKM. CDR3 length: 15 amino acids. These records were also assigned to another study, of T cells of mothers and their children. From that second work: The overlap seen between related mothers and children slightly exceeded that of unrelated pairs, though not significantly.

This clonotype was obtained from a boy between 10 and 17 years old in good health. Sequenced sample: blood. This chain uses TRBV28 with TRBJ2-7; D may be TRBD1 (6 bases). CDR3 nucleotides: TGTGCCAGCAGTCCTGGGGCAGGGGATTGGTACGAGCAGTACTTC. The encoded protein is CASSPGAGDWYEQYF.